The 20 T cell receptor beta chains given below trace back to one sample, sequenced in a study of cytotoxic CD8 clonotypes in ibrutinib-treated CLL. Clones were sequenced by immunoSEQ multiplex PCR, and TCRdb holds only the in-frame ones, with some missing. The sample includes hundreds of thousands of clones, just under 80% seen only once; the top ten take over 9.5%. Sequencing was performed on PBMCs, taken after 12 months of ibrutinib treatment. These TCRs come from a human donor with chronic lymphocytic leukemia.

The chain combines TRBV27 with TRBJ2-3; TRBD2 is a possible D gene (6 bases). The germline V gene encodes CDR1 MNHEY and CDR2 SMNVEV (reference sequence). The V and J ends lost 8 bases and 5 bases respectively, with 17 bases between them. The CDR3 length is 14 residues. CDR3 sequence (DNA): TGTGCCAGCGCCCGAGGAGGGCCCGTAGATACGCAGTATTTT. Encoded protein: CASARGGPVDTQYF.

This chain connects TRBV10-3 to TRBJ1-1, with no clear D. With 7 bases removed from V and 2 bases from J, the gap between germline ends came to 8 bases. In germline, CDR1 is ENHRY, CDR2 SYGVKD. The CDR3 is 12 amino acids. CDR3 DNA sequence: TGTGCCATCACAGAGAGTAACACTGAAGCTTTCTTT. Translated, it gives CAITESNTEAFF.

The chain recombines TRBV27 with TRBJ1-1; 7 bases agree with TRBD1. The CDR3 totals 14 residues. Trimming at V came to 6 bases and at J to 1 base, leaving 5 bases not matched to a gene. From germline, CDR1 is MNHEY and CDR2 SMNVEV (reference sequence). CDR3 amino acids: CASSLGTANTEAFF. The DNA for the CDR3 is TGTGCCAGCAGCCTAGGGACAGCGAACACTGAAGCTTTCTTT.

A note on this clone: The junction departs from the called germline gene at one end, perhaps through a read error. CDR3 residues: CASSPAGGLLETQYF. DNA of the CDR3: TGTGCTAGCAGCCCAGCGGGGGGGTTGCTTGAGACCCAGTACTTC. The chain combines TRBV7-7 with TRBJ2-5; 10 nucleotides line up with TRBD2. The CDR3 runs 15 residues. CDR1 is SSHAT, CDR2 FNYEAQ, per germline (reference sequence).

CDR3 coding DNA: TGTGCCAGCAGCCTCCGACCTACCCGGGCAGATAACACCGGGGAGCTGTTTTTT. Its protein is CASSLRPTRADNTGELFF. The chain has TRBV11-2 and TRBJ2-2; D is unclear. Per the germline V gene, CDR1 is SGHAT and CDR2 is FQNNGV. The CDR3 length is 18 residues. V was clipped by 5 bases and J by 2 bases, with 21 bases between them. Drawing the rest from reference TRBV11-2 and TRBJ2-2, the complete variable domain is EAGVAQSPRYKIIEKRQSVAFWCNPISGHATLYWYQQILGQGPKLLIQFQNNGVVDDSQLPKDRFSAERLKGVDSTLKIQPAKLEDSAVYLCASSLRPTRADNTGELFFGEGSRLTVL.

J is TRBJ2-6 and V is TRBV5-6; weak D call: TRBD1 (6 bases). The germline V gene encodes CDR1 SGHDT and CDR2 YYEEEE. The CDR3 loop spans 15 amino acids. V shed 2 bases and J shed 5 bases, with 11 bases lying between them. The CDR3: CASSFSGEWANVLTF. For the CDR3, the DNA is TGTGCCAGCAGCTTTTCAGGGGAGTGGGCCAACGTCCTGACTTTC.

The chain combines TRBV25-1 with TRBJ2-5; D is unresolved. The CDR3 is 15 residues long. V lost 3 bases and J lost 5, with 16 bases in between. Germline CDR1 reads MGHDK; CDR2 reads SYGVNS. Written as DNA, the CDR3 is TGTGCCAGCAGTGATCTTAAGTCGGAAGCGGAGACCCAGTACTTC. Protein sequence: CASSDLKSEAETQYF.

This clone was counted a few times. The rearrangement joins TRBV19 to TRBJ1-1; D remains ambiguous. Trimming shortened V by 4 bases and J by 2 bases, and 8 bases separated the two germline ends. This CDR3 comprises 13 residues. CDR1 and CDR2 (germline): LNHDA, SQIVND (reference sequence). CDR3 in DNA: TGTGCCAGTAGTAGAGGAGTTAACACTGAAGCTTTCTTT. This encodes CASSRGVNTEAFF.

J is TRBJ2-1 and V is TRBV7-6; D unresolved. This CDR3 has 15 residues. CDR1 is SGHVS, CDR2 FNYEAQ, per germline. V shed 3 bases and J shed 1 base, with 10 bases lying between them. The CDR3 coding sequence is TGTGCCAGCAGCTTTAGTAGTGGATCCTACAATGAGCAGTTCTTC. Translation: CASSFSSGSYNEQFF. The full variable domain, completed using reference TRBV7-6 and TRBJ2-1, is GAGVSQSPRYKVTKRGQDVALRCDPISGHVSLYWYRQALGQGPEFLTYFNYEAQQDKSGLPNDRFSAERPEGSISTLTIQRTEQRDSAMYRCASSFSSGSYNEQFFGPGTRLTVL.

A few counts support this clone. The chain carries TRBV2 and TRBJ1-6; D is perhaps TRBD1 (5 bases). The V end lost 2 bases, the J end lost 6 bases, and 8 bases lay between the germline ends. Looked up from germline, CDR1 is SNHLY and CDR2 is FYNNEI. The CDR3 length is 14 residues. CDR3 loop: CASSENRFNSPLHF. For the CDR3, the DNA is TGTGCCAGCAGTGAAAACAGGTTTAATTCACCCCTCCACTTT. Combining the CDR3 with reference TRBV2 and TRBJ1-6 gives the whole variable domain EPEVTQTPSHQVTQMGQEVILRCVPISNHLYFYWYRQILGQKVEFLVSFYNNEISEKSEIFDDQFSVERPDGSNFTLKIRSTKLEDSAMYFCASSENRFNSPLHFGNGTRLTVT.

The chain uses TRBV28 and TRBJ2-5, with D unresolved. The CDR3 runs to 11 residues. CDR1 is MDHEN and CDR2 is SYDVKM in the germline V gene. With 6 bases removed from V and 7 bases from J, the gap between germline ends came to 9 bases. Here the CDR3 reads CASRRELTQYF. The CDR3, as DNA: TGTGCCAGCAGGAGAGAGCTGACCCAGTACTTC.

The CDR3 bases are TGCGCCAGCAGCTTGGCGTCGGGGCGGGGGTCCTACGAGCAGTACTTC. It yields the protein CASSLASGRGSYEQYF. The J gene is TRBJ2-7, the V gene TRBV5-1, with 7 bases lining up with TRBD2. V lost 0 bases, J lost 1 base, and 7 bases stayed unmatched. Per the germline V gene, CDR1 is SGHRS and CDR2 is YFSETQ. This CDR3 has 16 residues.

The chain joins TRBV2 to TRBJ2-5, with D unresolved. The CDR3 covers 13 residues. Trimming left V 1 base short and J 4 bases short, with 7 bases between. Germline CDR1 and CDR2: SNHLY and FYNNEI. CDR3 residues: CASSEGPRETQYF. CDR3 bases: TGTGCCAGCAGTGAAGGGCCGCGAGAGACCCAGTACTTC. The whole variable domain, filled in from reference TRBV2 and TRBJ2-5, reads EPEVTQTPSHQVTQMGQEVILRCVPISNHLYFYWYRQILGQKVEFLVSFYNNEISEKSEIFDDQFSVERPDGSNFTLKIRSTKLEDSAMYFCASSEGPRETQYFGPGTRLLVL.

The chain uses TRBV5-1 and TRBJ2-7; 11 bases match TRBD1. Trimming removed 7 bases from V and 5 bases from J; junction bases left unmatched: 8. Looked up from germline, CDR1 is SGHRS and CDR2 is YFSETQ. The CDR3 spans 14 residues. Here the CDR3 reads CASRPGQGGNEQYF. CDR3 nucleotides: TGCGCCAGCCGTCCGGGACAGGGGGGGAACGAGCAGTACTTC.

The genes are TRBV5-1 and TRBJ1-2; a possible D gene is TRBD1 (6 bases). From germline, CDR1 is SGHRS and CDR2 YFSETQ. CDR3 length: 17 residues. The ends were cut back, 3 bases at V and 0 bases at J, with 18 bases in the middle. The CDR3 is CASSSGNRATTNYGYTF. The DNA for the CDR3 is TGCGCCAGCAGCTCAGGCAACAGGGCTACTACTAACTATGGCTACACCTTC.

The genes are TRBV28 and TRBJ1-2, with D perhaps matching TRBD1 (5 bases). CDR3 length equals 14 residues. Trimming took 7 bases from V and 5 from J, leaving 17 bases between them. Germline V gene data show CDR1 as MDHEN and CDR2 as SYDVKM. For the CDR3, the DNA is TGTGCCAGCACCCGGGACCACGGGGATTATGGCTACACCTTC. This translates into CASTRDHGDYGYTF.

CDR3 in DNA: TGTGCCAGCAGCGCAGAGGCTGCAACTAATGAAAAACTGTTTTTT. This encodes CASSAEAATNEKLFF. The chain carries TRBV25-1 and TRBJ1-4; D ambiguous. V was trimmed by 6 bases and J by 0 bases, leaving 11 bases between them. This CDR3 has 15 amino acids. CDR1 MGHDK and CDR2 SYGVNS come from the germline V gene.

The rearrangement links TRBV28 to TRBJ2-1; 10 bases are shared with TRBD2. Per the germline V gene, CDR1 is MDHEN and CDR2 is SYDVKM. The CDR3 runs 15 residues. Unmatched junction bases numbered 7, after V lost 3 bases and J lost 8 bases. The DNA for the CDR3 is TGTGCCAGCAGTTTGGGGCTAGCGGGAGTGGATGAGCAGTTCTTC. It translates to CASSLGLAGVDEQFF.

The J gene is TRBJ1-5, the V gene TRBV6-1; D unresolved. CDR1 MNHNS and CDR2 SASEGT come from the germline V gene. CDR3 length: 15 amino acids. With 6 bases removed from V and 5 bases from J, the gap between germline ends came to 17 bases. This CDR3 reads CASSETYYGDQPQHF. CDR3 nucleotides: TGTGCCAGCAGCGAAACGTATTATGGGGATCAGCCCCAGCATTTT.

CDR3 DNA sequence: TGTGCCAGCAGCCCTCGAGGCCCCACGGGCTACACCTTC. Amino acid sequence: CASSPRGPTGYTF. This chain joins TRBV7-3 and TRBJ1-2; D unclear. The V gene lost 5 bases and the J gene lost 8 bases, with 15 bases spanning the gap. The CDR3 covers 13 residues. Per the germline V gene, CDR1 is SGHTA and CDR2 is FQGTGA.